Listed here are 28 T cell receptor beta chains from one sample, sequenced in a study of cytomegalovirus exposure and HLA in healthy donors. This PCR relied on a set of 60 Vbeta primers and 13 Jbeta primers. TCRdb keeps only in-frame clones here, not all; method: immunoSEQ multiplex PCR. The table records 110,000 to 150,000 clones, about 77% of them present only once. Sequencing input: PBMCs. All receptors derive from a male donor in good health and CMV-seronegative.

The CDR3 region has the DNA TGCGCAAGCGGGACCTCCTACGAGCAGTACTTC. This encodes CASGTSYEQYF. This rearrangement joins TRBV20-1 to TRBJ2-7; 7 bases line up with TRBD2. Germline CDR1 is DFQATT and CDR2 is SNEGSKA (reference sequence). The length of the CDR3 is 11 residues.

The chain uses TRBV7-9 and TRBJ1-5, with 12 bases matching TRBD1. The germline gives CDR1 SEHNR, CDR2 FQNEAQ (reference sequence). Trimming cost V 4 bases and J 1 base; bases outside gene matches: 11. The CDR3 sequence is 19 residues long. CDR3 DNA sequence: TGTGCCAGCAGCTATACCCCGGGACAGGGGGCGAAGAGCAATCAGCCCCAGCATTTT. This codes for CASSYTPGQGAKSNQPQHF.

This clone was found once. The J gene is TRBJ2-7, the V gene TRBV4-3; 11 bases fit TRBD2. This CDR3 region has 17 residues. Germline CDR1 reads LGHNA; CDR2 reads YSLEER. V shed 3 bases, J shed 4 bases, and the junction held 11 bases outside the gene matches. The CDR3 nucleotides are TGCGCCAGCAGCCAGGAATCTAGCGGGGGGCCTCTATACGAGCAGTACTTC. Amino acids: CASSQESSGGPLYEQYF.

Note on this clone: The junction differs from germline at one of its ends, possibly a read error. V is TRBV7-9 and J is TRBJ2-1, with D tentatively TRBD1 (6 bases). CDR1 SEHNR and CDR2 FQNEAQ come from the germline V gene (reference sequence). CDR3 length equals 13 residues. In nucleotides, the CDR3 is TGTTCCAGCAGCTCTACCGGACAGAATGAGCAGTTCTTC. Protein: CSSSSTGQNEQFF. Full variable domain (remainder filled in from reference TRBV7-9 and TRBJ2-1): DTGVSQNPRHKITKRGQNVTFRCDPISEHNRLYWYRQTLGQGPEFLTYFQNEAQLEKSRLLSDRFSAERPKGSFSTLEIQRTEQGDSAMYLCSSSSTGQNEQFFGPGTRLTVL.

The chain joins TRBV18 to TRBJ1-1, with D possibly matching TRBD1 (6 bases). The CDR3 totals 12 residues. V shed 6 bases and J shed 11 bases, with 16 bases lying between them. From germline, CDR1 is KGHSH and CDR2 LQKENI. The CDR3 DNA follows: TGTGCCAGCTCCGACCTGTTAACAGGGGCTTTCTTT. Its translation is CASSDLLTGAFF.

This sequence joins TRBV11-2 and TRBJ2-5; TRBD2 is a possible D gene (7 bases). CDR3 length: 14 residues. The V gene's germline CDR1 is SGHAT and CDR2 FQNNGV. Trimming stripped 2 bases from V and 4 bases from J, with 11 bases between. The CDR3: CASSLRGGAETQYF. CDR3 coding DNA: TGTGCCAGCAGCTTAAGGGGGGGCGCAGAGACCCAGTACTTC.

J is TRBJ2-7 and V is TRBV4-2; the D gene is possibly TRBD1 (6 bases). The CDR3 length is 15 residues. Looked up from germline, CDR1 is LGHNA and CDR2 is YNFKEQ. V was cut by 4 bases and J by 3 bases, with 16 bases left in between. The CDR3 loop is CASSRPGEGSYEQYF. The CDR3, as DNA: TGTGCCAGCAGCCGACCAGGGGAAGGGAGCTACGAGCAGTACTTC.

The gene calls are TRBV4-1 and TRBJ1-6, with TRBD1 matching 8 bases. There are 17 residues in the CDR3. V lost 2 bases, J lost 6 bases, and 9 bases stayed unmatched. Per germline, CDR1 MGHRA and CDR2 YSYEKL. The CDR3 nucleotides are TGCGCCAGCAGCCAAAATAATACAGGGGGATCTAATTCACCCCTCCACTTT. The encoded protein is CASSQNNTGGSNSPLHF.

V and J are TRBV10-3 and TRBJ2-3, with D possibly TRBD1 on 6 matching bases. Germline V lookup: CDR1 ENHRY, CDR2 SYGVKD. The ends were cut back, 5 bases at V and 10 bases at J, with 19 bases in the middle. This CDR3 spans 14 amino acids. The CDR3 nucleotides read TGTGCCATCAGTTCGCAGGGGCCCCCGGACTCGCAGTATTTT. Protein sequence: CAISSQGPPDSQYF.

The gene calls are TRBV27 and TRBJ1-2, with D perhaps TRBD1 (5 bases). This CDR3 contains 13 residues. V was shortened by 6 bases and J by 4 bases, with 12 bases between the two germline ends. Germline assignment: CDR1 MNHEY and CDR2 SMNVEV (reference sequence). The CDR3 nucleotides are TGTGCCAGCAGCCCCAGGCAGGGCTATGGCTACACCTTC. This sequence encodes CASSPRQGYGYTF.

This clone was seen a handful of times. This chain links TRBV19 with TRBJ1-1, with D perhaps matching TRBD1 (6 bases). Germline V CDR1 and CDR2: LNHDA, SQIVND (reference sequence). The CDR3 extends over 15 amino acids. Trimming cost V 5 bases and J 6 bases, with 19 bases left between them. CDR3 residues: CASSPGHLKVPEAFF. The CDR3 DNA follows: TGTGCCAGTAGTCCGGGACACCTCAAGGTCCCTGAAGCTTTCTTT.

This chain uses TRBV19 with TRBJ1-4; a weak D match, TRBD1 (6 bases). V was pared by 4 bases and J by 3 bases, with 12 bases between. Germline assignment: CDR1 LNHDA and CDR2 SQIVND (reference sequence). The CDR3 totals 15 residues. The CDR3 bases are TGTGCCAGTAGTAATACAGGGTCGGCTAATGAAAAACTGTTTTTT. It encodes CASSNTGSANEKLFF.

The rearrangement uses TRBV6-5 and TRBJ2-5, with TRBD1 as a possible D gene (5 bases). Trimming took off 6 bases at V and 10 bases at J, with 15 bases between the two ends. The CDR3 sequence is 12 residues long. CDR1 is MNHEY and CDR2 is SVGAGI in the germline V gene. The CDR3: CASSRTQGIQYF. The CDR3 bases are TGTGCCAGCAGCCGGACCCAGGGAATCCAGTACTTC.

This chain joins TRBV7-6 and TRBJ1-1; tentatively, D is TRBD1 (6 bases). Per the germline V gene, CDR1 is SGHVS and CDR2 is FNYEAQ. This CDR3 spans 12 amino acids. V was shortened by 5 bases and J by 11 bases, with 15 bases between the two germline ends. CDR3 sequence (DNA): TGTGCCAGCAGCCCCCAGGGGCTGGGGGCTTTCTTT. This sequence encodes CASSPQGLGAFF.

The chain carries TRBV6-4 and TRBJ2-1; 9 nucleotides agree with TRBD2. This CDR3 has 15 residues. Trimming took 3 bases from V and 7 from J; bases not matched to a gene: 7. CDR1 and CDR2 from the germline V gene are MRHNA and SNTAGT. CDR3 in DNA: TGTGCCAGCAGTGAGAGGGATAGCGGGAGTAATGAGCAGTTCTTC. This encodes CASSERDSGSNEQFF.

This clone was counted a few times. Here the CDR3 reads CASSLGDSVSDTQYF. In nucleotides, the CDR3 is TGTGCCAGCAGCTTAGGGGACAGCGTATCGGATACGCAGTATTTT. The genes are TRBV7-6 and TRBJ2-3; 7 nucleotides align to TRBD1. After removal of 1 base from V and 6 bases from J, the junction contained 7 bases not matched to a gene. The CDR3 consists of 15 residues. Looked up from germline, CDR1 is SGHVS and CDR2 is FNYEAQ. The full variable domain, with the rest looked up from reference TRBV7-6 and TRBJ2-3, is GAGVSQSPRYKVTKRGQDVALRCDPISGHVSLYWYRQALGQGPEFLTYFNYEAQQDKSGLPNDRFSAERPEGSISTLTIQRTEQRDSAMYRCASSLGDSVSDTQYFGPGTRLTVL.

V gene TRBV18 combines with J gene TRBJ1-2; D possibly corresponds to TRBD1 (6 bases). Germline loops: CDR1 KGHSH, CDR2 LQKENI. The CDR3 totals 15 residues. With 5 bases removed from V and 2 bases from J, the gap between germline ends came to 15 bases. Here the CDR3 reads CASSALQQGNYGYTF. The CDR3 nucleotides are TGTGCCAGCTCAGCACTTCAACAGGGAAACTATGGCTACACCTTC.

This clone was found a few times. This sequence joins TRBV9 and TRBJ1-2, with 8 bases that match TRBD1. The CDR3 sequence is 16 residues long. Germline V lookup: CDR1 SGDLS, CDR2 YYNGEE. With V trimmed by 3 bases and J by 2 bases, 9 bases remained unmatched. The CDR3 is CASSGYRGDLNYGYTF. The CDR3 DNA reads TGTGCCAGCAGCGGCTACAGGGGGGACCTCAACTATGGCTACACCTTC.

The chain is built from TRBV7-2 and TRBJ2-1; TRBD1 might be the D (5 bases). The germline V and J ends were trimmed by 1 base and 5 bases, with 9 bases remaining between them. CDR3 length: 14 residues. Germline CDR1 reads SGHTA; CDR2 reads FQGNSA. CDR3 nucleotides: TGTGCCAGCAGCTTAGGCCGACAGAACAATGAGCAGTTCTTC. It encodes CASSLGRQNNEQFF.

CDR3 sequence: CASSYDTFGTPTGELFF. The DNA of the CDR3 is TGTGCCAGCAGCTACGACACCTTTGGGACTCCTACCGGGGAGCTGTTTTTT. V is TRBV7-3 and J is TRBJ2-2; D perhaps matches TRBD2 (6 bases). There are 17 residues in the CDR3. The V gene's germline CDR1 is SGHTA and CDR2 FQGTGA. The V end was cut by 4 bases, the J end by 5 bases, with 20 bases between.

The chain couples TRBV7-9 to TRBJ2-5; the match to TRBD1 covers 11 bases. V was pared by 0 bases and J by 3 bases, with 6 bases of the junction left unmatched. This CDR3 spans 17 amino acids. Germline CDR1 is SEHNR and CDR2 is FQNEAQ (reference sequence). The CDR3 loop reads CASSLARTGGWKETQYF. CDR3 nucleotide sequence: TGTGCCAGCAGCTTAGCGCGGACAGGGGGCTGGAAAGAGACCCAGTACTTC.

Only one count was recorded for this clone. The V and J genes are TRBV14 and TRBJ2-1, with D maybe TRBD1 (5 bases). The CDR3 covers 15 residues. Trimming left V 1 base short and J 2 bases short, with 9 bases between. Germline CDR1 SGHDN, CDR2 FVKESK. The CDR3 spells CASSQAGITYNEQFF. The CDR3, as DNA: TGTGCCAGCAGCCAAGCAGGGATTACCTACAATGAGCAGTTCTTC.

The V and J genes are TRBV6-4 and TRBJ2-7; 7 bases map to TRBD2. CDR1 is MRHNA, CDR2 SNTAGT, per germline. Trimming cost V 8 bases and J 0 bases; bases outside gene matches: 10. CDR3 length equals 15 residues. CDR3 sequence: CASDLRAGLSYEQYF. CDR3 in DNA: TGTGCCAGCGATTTACGAGCGGGACTCTCCTACGAGCAGTACTTC.

This clone appeared a single time. The chain links TRBV21-1 to TRBJ2-7; the table's TRBD2 call for D was not verified on the DNA. TRBV21-1 is recorded as a pseudogene. The CDR3 is 16 residues long. CDR3 region: CASSKEKRDGFSEQYF. CDR3 in DNA: TGTGCCAGCAGCAAAGAAAAGCGGGACGGGTTTTCCGAGCAGTACTTC.

The V and J genes are TRBV19 and TRBJ1-1, with D possibly being TRBD1 (6 bases). V lost 9 bases and J 4 bases, leaving 18 bases between the germline ends. The germline V gene encodes CDR1 LNHDA and CDR2 SQIVND (reference sequence). The CDR3 is made up of 14 amino acids. The CDR3: CASGEGVWSTEAFF. The CDR3, as DNA: TGTGCCAGCGGAGAGGGGGTATGGTCCACTGAAGCTTTCTTT.

V is TRBV18 and J is TRBJ2-7, with D perhaps matching TRBD1 (5 bases). Germline V gives CDR1 KGHSH, CDR2 LQKENI. The V gene lost 6 bases and the J gene lost 0 bases, with 15 bases spanning the gap. The CDR3 extends over 15 amino acids. The CDR3 nucleotides are TGTGCCAGCTCCCCAATCGGACACCTCTCCTACGAGCAGTACTTC. Its protein product is CASSPIGHLSYEQYF.

This clone was detected only once. The chain is built from TRBV7-9 and TRBJ1-2, with D possibly matching TRBD1 (5 bases). Per germline, CDR1 SEHNR and CDR2 FQNEAQ (reference sequence). The CDR3 has 14 amino acids. V was shortened by 3 bases and J by 8 bases, with 16 bases between the two germline ends. CDR3 in DNA: TGTGCCAGCAGCTTGGGGCGGGACGAGCGGGGCTACACCTTC. Translating it yields CASSLGRDERGYTF. The full variable domain, with the rest looked up from reference TRBV7-9 and TRBJ1-2, is DTGVSQNPRHKITKRGQNVTFRCDPISEHNRLYWYRQTLGQGPEFLTYFQNEAQLEKSRLLSDRFSAERPKGSFSTLEIQRTEQGDSAMYLCASSLGRDERGYTFGSGTRLTVV.

To note about this clone: Germline and junction disagree at one end, which may indicate a read error. V usage is TRBV19 and J usage is TRBJ2-1, with a tentative D call TRBD1 (5 bases). CDR1 and CDR2 (germline): LNHDA, SQIVND (reference sequence). This CDR3 comprises 12 residues. Here the CDR3 DNA reads TGTGCCAGTAGGGATCATGACAGCAGTATGATCTTC. Its protein is CASRDHDSSMIF. The full variable domain, its missing parts supplied by reference TRBV19 and TRBJ2-1, is DGGITQSPKYLFRKEGQNVTLSCEQNLNHDAMYWYRQDPGQGLRLIYYSQIVNDFQKGDIAEGYSVSREKKESFPLTVTSAQKNPTAFYLCASRDHDSSMIFGPGTRLTVL.